The 20 T cell receptor beta chains reported below all come from one sample, sequenced in a study of blood T cell repertoires in COVID-19. TCRdb's copy holds only in-frame clones and misses some; the assay was immunoSEQ multiplex PCR. The table includes a few hundred thousand clones, around 85% detected once. Input material: peripheral blood. The receptors were sampled from a man aged 80 or over with acute or convalescent COVID-19.

J is TRBJ1-2 and V is TRBV3-1 (or the pseudogene TRBV3-2); perhaps TRBD1 as D (5 bases). CDR3 size: 15 residues. V was shortened by 0 bases and J by 7 bases, with 15 bases between the two germline ends. Germline V gene lookup returns CDR1 LGHDT and CDR2 YNNKEL (reference sequence). CDR3 region: CASSQEAMGLGGYTF. CDR3 in DNA: TGTGCCAGCAGCCAAGAAGCCATGGGGCTAGGTGGCTACACCTTC.

The V call is TRBV18, the J call TRBJ1-5; D ambiguous. Trimming took off 3 bases at V and 0 bases at J, with 6 bases between the two ends. Germline CDR1 reads KGHSH; CDR2 reads LQKENI. CDR3 length equals 14 residues. The CDR3, as DNA: TGTGCCAGCTCACCTAATTATAGCAATCAGCCCCAGCATTTT. Translation: CASSPNYSNQPQHF.

The chain uses TRBV3-1 (or the pseudogene TRBV3-2) and TRBJ2-3; no clear D. V was clipped by 4 bases and J by 0 bases, with 8 bases between them. Germline V gene sequence: CDR1 LGHDT, CDR2 YNNKEL (reference sequence). There are 14 residues in the CDR3. The CDR3 loop is CASSRTFSTDTQYF. For the CDR3, the DNA is TGTGCCAGCAGCCGCACATTTAGCACAGATACGCAGTATTTT.

V is TRBV7-9 and J is TRBJ1-1; the match to TRBD1 covers 8 bases. The CDR3 has 14 residues. V trimming: 5 bases; J trimming: 2 bases; junction bases outside the gene matches: 4. Germline-derived CDR1 and CDR2 are SEHNR and FQNEAQ (reference sequence). The CDR3 DNA reads as TGTGCCAGCAGCAAGGGACAGGTTAACACTGAAGCTTTCTTT. This sequence encodes CASSKGQVNTEAFF.

The genes are TRBV24-1 and TRBJ1-1; 9 positions agree with TRBD1. Trimming took 5 bases from V and 9 from J; bases not matched to a gene: 6. This CDR3 spans 13 amino acids. The germline CDR1 and CDR2 sequences are KGHDR and SFDVKD. CDR3: CATSAVDRGKAFF. The CDR3 nucleotides are TGTGCCACCAGTGCCGTAGACAGGGGGAAAGCTTTCTTT.

This chain connects TRBV19 to TRBJ1-1, with D perhaps TRBD1 (5 bases). CDR1 LNHDA and CDR2 SQIVND come from the germline V gene (reference sequence). The CDR3 covers 15 residues. Trimming took off 5 bases at V and 1 base at J, with 14 bases between the two ends. The CDR3 region is CASSLTAGKNTEAFF. CDR3 bases: TGTGCCAGTAGTTTGACAGCCGGAAAGAACACTGAAGCTTTCTTT.

This clone has a handful of counts. The V and J genes are TRBV30 and TRBJ1-5, with D hard to call. Germline-derived CDR1 and CDR2 are GTSNPN and SVGIG (reference sequence). The ends were cut back, 0 bases at V and 1 base at J, with 10 bases in the middle. This CDR3 spans 15 amino acids. DNA for the CDR3: TGTGCCTGGAGTGTAGATGGAGCCAGCAATCAGCCCCAGCATTTT. Its protein product is CAWSVDGASNQPQHF.

The rearrangement links TRBV7-2 to TRBJ2-1, with TRBD2 identical over 15 bases. The germline V gene has CDR1 SGHTA and CDR2 FQGNSA. This CDR3 contains 16 residues. The V segment lost 4 bases and the J segment 6 bases; nucleotides outside the gene matches: 4. The CDR3 sequence is CASSSGTSGRTNEQFF. CDR3 coding DNA: TGTGCCAGCAGCTCTGGGACTAGCGGGAGGACCAATGAGCAGTTCTTC.

This chain links TRBV11-2 with TRBJ2-7, with TRBD2 identical over 16 bases. Germline values: CDR1 SGHAT, CDR2 FQNNGV. The CDR3 contains 17 residues. Germline trimming cut 6 bases from V and 3 bases from J; bases unmatched to any gene: 8. The CDR3 sequence is CASRGLAGGPRRYEQYF. In DNA form, the CDR3 reads TGTGCCAGCAGGGGACTAGCGGGAGGGCCCCGGCGCTACGAGCAGTACTTC.

The rearrangement joins TRBV9 to TRBJ2-3, with TRBD1 matching 8 bases. CDR1 and CDR2 (germline): SGDLS, YYNGEE. V trimming: 3 bases; J trimming: 5 bases; junction bases outside the gene matches: 5. The CDR3 covers 14 residues. Here the CDR3 DNA reads TGTGCCAGCAGCGCCGGGGACAGGAGAGATACGCAGTATTTT. It translates to CASSAGDRRDTQYF.

The rearrangement links TRBV18 to TRBJ2-1; 13 positions agree with TRBD2. Germline assignment: CDR1 KGHSH and CDR2 LQKENI. V was pared by 3 bases and J by 8 bases, with 7 bases of the junction left unmatched. CDR3 size: 16 residues. In DNA form, the CDR3 reads TGTGCCAGCTCACCCACAACTAGCGGGAGGGGGGATGAGCAGTTCTTC. Translation gives CASSPTTSGRGDEQFF. Combining the CDR3 with reference TRBV18 and TRBJ2-1 gives the whole variable domain NAGVMQNPRHLVRRRGQEARLRCSPMKGHSHVYWYRQLPEEGLKFMVYLQKENIIDESGMPKERFSAEFPKEGPSILRIQQVVRGDSAAYFCASSPTTSGRGDEQFFGPGTRLTVL.

The V call is TRBV29-1, the J call TRBJ2-1, with D possibly being TRBD1 (7 bases). The CDR3 has 13 amino acids. The germline CDR1 and CDR2 sequences are SQVTM and ANQGSEA. The ends were cut back, 2 bases at V and 9 bases at J, with 14 bases in the middle. The CDR3 DNA follows: TGCAGCGTTGAACAGGGGGGTAAGAGTGAGCAGTTCTTC. Amino acids: CSVEQGGKSEQFF.

The chain employs TRBV6-5 and TRBJ2-7; 9 bases fit TRBD1. After removal of 6 bases from V and 4 bases from J, the junction contained 7 bases not matched to a gene. The CDR3 runs to 14 residues. Germline CDR1 reads MNHEY; CDR2 reads SVGAGI. The CDR3 nucleotides are TGTGCCAGCAGGGTCCCCGGGACAGGGTACGAGCAGTACTTC. Amino acid sequence: CASRVPGTGYEQYF.

This chain uses TRBV5-1 with TRBJ2-7, with 8 bases matching TRBD2. Trimming cost V 4 bases and J 4 bases; bases outside gene matches: 19. Germline-derived CDR1 and CDR2 are SGHRS and YFSETQ. The CDR3 is 18 amino acids. CDR3 region: CASSILAGSSLWGYEQYF. The CDR3 DNA sequence: TGCGCCAGCAGCATATTAGCGGGGTCTTCTCTATGGGGGTACGAGCAGTACTTC.

This CDR3 reads CASSPGTDNSPLHF. The CDR3 region has the DNA TGTGCCAGCAGCCCTGGGACAGATAATTCACCCCTCCACTTT. V gene TRBV7-3 combines with J gene TRBJ1-6, with 7 bases aligning to TRBD1. J lost 5 bases, V lost 5 bases, and 3 bases had no gene match. Germline lookup yields CDR1 SGHTA and CDR2 FQGTGA. The CDR3 covers 14 residues.

The V call is TRBV5-6, the J call TRBJ2-1; weak D call: TRBD1 (5 bases). Germline V gene data show CDR1 as SGHDT and CDR2 as YYEEEE. The CDR3 has 13 amino acids. Between the trimmed V and J ends, which lost 4 bases and 10 bases, there was a span of 15 bases. CDR3 bases: TGTGCCAGCAGCGGGGTAAGGGGTATGGAGCAGTTCTTC. Translating gives CASSGVRGMEQFF.

The rearrangement uses TRBV2 and TRBJ2-7, with TRBD1 matching 7 bases. There are 14 residues in the CDR3. Looked up from germline, CDR1 is SNHLY and CDR2 is FYNNEI. After removal of 6 bases from V and 2 bases from J, the junction contained 7 bases not matched to a gene. CDR3 sequence: CASRSGTAAYEQYF. CDR3 nucleotides: TGTGCCAGCAGATCCGGGACAGCTGCCTACGAGCAGTACTTC.

The rearrangement links TRBV15 to TRBJ1-1; TRBD1 agrees at 8 bases. V trimming: 3 bases; J trimming: 0 bases; junction bases outside the gene matches: 3. The CDR3 has 15 amino acids. In germline, CDR1 is LNHNV, CDR2 YYDKDF (reference sequence). The CDR3, as DNA: TGTGCCACCAGCAGGGAACAGGGGGTGAACACTGAAGCTTTCTTT. It yields the protein CATSREQGVNTEAFF.

V usage is TRBV6-5 and J usage is TRBJ1-6, with 10 bases aligning to TRBD1. The CDR3 has 16 amino acids. Germline CDR1 MNHEY, CDR2 SVGAGI. The junction had 7 bases not matched to a gene; V was cut back by 2 bases and J by 9 bases. CDR3 sequence (DNA): TGTGCCAGCAGTTACCGACGGACAGGGGGAGGTTCACCCCTCCACTTT. This codes for CASSYRRTGGGSPLHF.

The V call is TRBV10-3, the J call TRBJ2-7; tentative D call: TRBD1 (6 bases). The CDR3 is made up of 12 amino acids. The V gene lost 8 bases and the J gene lost 3 bases, with 11 bases spanning the gap. From germline, CDR1 is ENHRY and CDR2 SYGVKD. The DNA for the CDR3 is TGTGCCATCTCCTTACAGGGCTACGAGCAGTACTTC. It encodes CAISLQGYEQYF.